Here is one T cell receptor (beta chain) with its context. Antigen unknown. The data originate from a study of cytomegalovirus exposure and HLA in healthy donors. CDR3 length: 15 residues. Per germline, CDR1 SGHDT and CDR2 YYEEEE. V was pared by 0 bases and J by 6 bases, with 5 bases of the junction left unmatched. Sequencing used immunoSEQ multiplex PCR; TCRdb keeps in-frame clones, though not all of them. The table has 150,000 or so clones, 70% to 90% seen once; the top ten hold under 8%. Study observations and caveats: Reportedly, cytomegalovirus status was diagnosed with high sensitivity and specificity.

This TCR came from a woman in her twenties or thirties in good health and CMV-seropositive. The sequenced sample consisted of PBMCs. The V and J genes are TRBV5-6 and TRBJ1-5, with TRBD1 matching over 8 bases. CDR3 in amino acids: CASSLAGTGGQPQHF. CDR3 in DNA: TGTGCCAGCAGCTTGGCCGGGACAGGAGGTCAGCCCCAGCATTTT. Supplemented by reference TRBV5-6 and TRBJ1-5, the full variable domain reads DAGVTQSPTHLIKTRGQQVTLRCSPKSGHDTVSWYQQALGQGPQFIFQYYEEEERQRGNFPDRFSGHQFPNYSSELNVNALLLGDSALYLCASSLAGTGGQPQHFGDGTRLSIL.